This T cell receptor (beta chain) is drawn from a study of OX40 agonist ivuxolimab in advanced cancers. The germline V gene encodes CDR1 LNHDA and CDR2 SQIVND (reference sequence). Trimming shortened V by 5 bases and J by 6 bases, and 11 bases separated the two germline ends. CDR3 length: 13 amino acids. The method was immunoSEQ multiplex PCR; TCRdb's version includes in-frame clones alone and lacks a portion of them. This table holds 70,000 or so clones, about nine tenths found once. This chain connects TRBV19 to TRBJ2-1; D may correspond to TRBD1 or TRBD2 (5 bases each). The sequences come from CD4+ or CD8+ T cells sorted from blood, collected in a trial of the OX40 agonist ivuxolimab. This TCR derives from an adult with an advanced solid tumor such as melanoma, head and neck, liver or kidney cancer. Here the CDR3 DNA reads TGTGCCAGTAGTTGGGGGTACAGCAATGAGCAGTTCTTC. Its protein is CASSWGYSNEQFF.